One sample yielded the 5 T cell receptor beta chains listed below, sequenced in a study of T cell repertoires in cytomegalovirus infection. TCRdb fed the reads into MiXCR, producing one record per CDR3 protein. The data contain some 170,000 distinct CDR3 sequences, about 18% of them singletons. The sequencing sample was made of CD8+ T cells from PBMCs. All receptors derive from a human donor in good health (CMV status not recorded). Some clones in this sample may be carry-over from other donors' samples.

This clonotype was counted a few times. The rearrangement uses TRBV4-3 and TRBJ1-6; the D gene is possibly TRBD1 (5 bases). With 0 bases removed from V and 11 bases from J, the gap between germline ends came to 14 bases. This CDR3 is 15 amino acids long. From germline, CDR1 is LGHNA and CDR2 YSLEER. The CDR3 here is CASSQDRDDPTPLHF. The CDR3 DNA follows: TGCGCCAGCAGCCAAGATCGGGACGACCCGACACCCCTCCACTTT.

The V call is TRBV7-2, the J call TRBJ1-2; 8 nucleotides match TRBD1. From germline, CDR1 is SGHTA and CDR2 FQGNSA. The V segment lost 5 bases and the J segment 4 bases; nucleotides outside the gene matches: 9. CDR3 length: 15 residues. The CDR3 spells CASSPPGQAIYGYTF. CDR3 nucleotides: TGTGCCAGCAGCCCCCCGGGACAGGCTATCTATGGCTACACCTTC.

The table lists this clonotype with a few counts. The chain has TRBV12-3 or TRBV12-4 and TRBJ1-1; D is unresolved. V lost 7 bases and J lost 5, with 14 bases in between. There are 13 residues in the CDR3. The CDR3 DNA follows: TGTGCCAGCACCTGGCCCTCCGGGACTGAAGCTTTCTTT. This codes for CASTWPSGTEAFF.

The genes are TRBV7-9 and TRBJ2-1, with no clear D. The V gene lost 1 base and the J gene lost 1 base, with 11 bases spanning the gap. Germline V gives CDR1 SEHNR, CDR2 FQNEAQ (reference sequence). The CDR3 is 16 amino acids. The CDR3 spells CASSLGQTGSYNEQFF. The CDR3 DNA reads as TGTGCCAGCAGCTTAGGACAAACCGGGTCCTACAATGAGCAGTTCTTC.

This clonotype has just a few counts. The chain joins TRBV7-9 to TRBJ1-1; D perhaps matches TRBD1 (6 bases). The CDR3 is 15 amino acids. The V and J ends lost 5 bases and 1 base respectively, with 14 bases between them. Germline V lookup: CDR1 SEHNR, CDR2 FQNEAQ (reference sequence). The CDR3 region is CASSGTLGGNTEAFF. CDR3 coding DNA: TGTGCCAGCAGCGGGACACTCGGGGGGAACACTGAAGCTTTCTTT.